This TCR beta chain stems from a study of control samples from healthy donors and cancer patients. From germline, CDR1 is SGHDT and CDR2 YYEEEE. J gave up 9 bases and V 2 bases, and 19 bases lay outside the gene matches. The CDR3 runs to 17 residues. Clones were read by immunoSEQ multiplex PCR, and TCRdb kept only the in-frame ones, dropping some. This table has 110,000 or so clones, almost 85% appearing once. This chain uses TRBV5-6 with TRBJ1-1, with TRBD1 matching over 7 bases. Sequenced input: blood. The receptor comes from a man aged 18 to 30 in good health. CDR3 region: CASSFAQGRSGLVKAFF. Written as DNA, the CDR3 is TGTGCCAGCAGCTTTGCACAGGGGAGATCGGGGTTGGTCAAAGCTTTCTTT.